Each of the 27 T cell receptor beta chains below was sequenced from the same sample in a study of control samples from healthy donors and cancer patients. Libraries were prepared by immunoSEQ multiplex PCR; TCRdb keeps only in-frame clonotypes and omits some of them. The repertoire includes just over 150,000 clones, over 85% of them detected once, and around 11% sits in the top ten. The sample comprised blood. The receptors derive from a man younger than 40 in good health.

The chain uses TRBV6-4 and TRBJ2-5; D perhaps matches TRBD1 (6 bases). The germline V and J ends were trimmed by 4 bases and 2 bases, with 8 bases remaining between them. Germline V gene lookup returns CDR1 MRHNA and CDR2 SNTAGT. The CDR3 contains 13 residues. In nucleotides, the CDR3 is TGTGCCAGCAGTGGGGGGCCACAAGAGACCCAGTACTTC. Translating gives CASSGGPQETQYF.

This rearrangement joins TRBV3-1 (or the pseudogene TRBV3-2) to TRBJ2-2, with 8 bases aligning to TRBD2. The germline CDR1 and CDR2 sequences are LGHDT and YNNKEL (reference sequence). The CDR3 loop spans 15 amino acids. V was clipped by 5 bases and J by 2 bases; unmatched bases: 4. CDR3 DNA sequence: TGTGCCAGCAGCTCGCGGGAGGCAAACACCGGGGAGCTGTTTTTT. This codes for CASSSREANTGELFF.

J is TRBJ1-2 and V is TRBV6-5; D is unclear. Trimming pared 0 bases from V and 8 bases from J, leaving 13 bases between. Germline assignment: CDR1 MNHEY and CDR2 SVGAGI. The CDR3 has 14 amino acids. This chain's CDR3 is CASSYSSGLGGYTF. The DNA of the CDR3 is TGTGCCAGCAGTTACTCGAGCGGGCTTGGAGGCTACACCTTC.

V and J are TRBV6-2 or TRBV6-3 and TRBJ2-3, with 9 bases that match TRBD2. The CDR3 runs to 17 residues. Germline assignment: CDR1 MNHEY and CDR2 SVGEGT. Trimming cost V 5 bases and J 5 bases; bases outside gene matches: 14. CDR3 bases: TGTGCCAGCAGTCTCCCGGGACTAGCCCGAGTGGAAGATACGCAGTATTTT. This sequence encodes CASSLPGLARVEDTQYF.

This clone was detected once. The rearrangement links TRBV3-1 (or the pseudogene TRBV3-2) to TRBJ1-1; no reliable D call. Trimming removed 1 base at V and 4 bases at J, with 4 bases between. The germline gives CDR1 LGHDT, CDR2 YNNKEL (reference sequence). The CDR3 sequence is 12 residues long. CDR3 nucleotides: TGTGCCAGCAGCCAAGCGTCCACTGAAGCTTTCTTT. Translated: CASSQASTEAFF.

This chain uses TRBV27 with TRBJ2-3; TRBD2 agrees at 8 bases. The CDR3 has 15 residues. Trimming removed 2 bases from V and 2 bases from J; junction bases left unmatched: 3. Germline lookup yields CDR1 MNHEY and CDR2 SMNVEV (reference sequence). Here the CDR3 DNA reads TGTGCCAGCAGTTTAGGAGCGGGAGACACAGATACGCAGTATTTT. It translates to CASSLGAGDTDTQYF.

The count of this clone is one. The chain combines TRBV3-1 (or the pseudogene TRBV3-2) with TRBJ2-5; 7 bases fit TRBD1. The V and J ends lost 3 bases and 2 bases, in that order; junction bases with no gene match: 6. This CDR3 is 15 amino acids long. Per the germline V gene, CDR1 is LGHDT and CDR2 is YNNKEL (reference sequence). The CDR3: CASSHTRDRQETQYF. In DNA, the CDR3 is TGTGCCAGCAGCCATACGAGGGACAGACAAGAGACCCAGTACTTC.

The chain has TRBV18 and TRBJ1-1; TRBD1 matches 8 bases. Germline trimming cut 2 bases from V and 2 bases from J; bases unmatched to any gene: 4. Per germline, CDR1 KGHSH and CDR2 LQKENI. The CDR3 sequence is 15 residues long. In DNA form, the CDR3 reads TGTGCCAGCTCACCAATAGGACAGGGAAACACTGAAGCTTTCTTT. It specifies CASSPIGQGNTEAFF.

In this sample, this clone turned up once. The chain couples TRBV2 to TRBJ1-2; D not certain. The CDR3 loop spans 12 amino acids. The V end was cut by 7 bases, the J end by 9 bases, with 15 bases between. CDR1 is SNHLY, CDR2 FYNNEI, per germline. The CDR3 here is CASIGEGASYTF. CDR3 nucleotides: TGTGCCAGCATAGGAGAGGGTGCCAGCTACACCTTC.

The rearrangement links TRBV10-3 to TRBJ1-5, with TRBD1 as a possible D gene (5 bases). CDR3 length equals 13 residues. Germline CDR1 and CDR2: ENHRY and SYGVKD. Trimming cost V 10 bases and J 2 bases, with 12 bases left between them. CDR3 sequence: CATTRGGNQPQHF. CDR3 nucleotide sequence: TGTGCCACCACCCGGGGGGGCAATCAGCCCCAGCATTTT.

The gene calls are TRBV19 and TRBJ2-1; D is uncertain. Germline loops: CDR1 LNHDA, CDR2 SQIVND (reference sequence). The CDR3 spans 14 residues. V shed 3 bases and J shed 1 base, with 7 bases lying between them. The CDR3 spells CASSMSRSYNEQFF. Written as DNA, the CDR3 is TGTGCCAGTAGTATGTCAAGGTCCTACAATGAGCAGTTCTTC.

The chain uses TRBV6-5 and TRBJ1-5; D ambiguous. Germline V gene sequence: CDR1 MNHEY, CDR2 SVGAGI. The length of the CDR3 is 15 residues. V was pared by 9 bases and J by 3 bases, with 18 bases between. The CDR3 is CASRPPWELNQPQHF. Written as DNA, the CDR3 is TGTGCCAGTCGTCCGCCATGGGAGCTCAATCAGCCCCAGCATTTT.

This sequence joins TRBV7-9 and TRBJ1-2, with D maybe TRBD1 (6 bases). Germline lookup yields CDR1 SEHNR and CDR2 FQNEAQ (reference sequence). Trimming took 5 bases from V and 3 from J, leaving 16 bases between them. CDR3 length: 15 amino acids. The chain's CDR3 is CASSPQQGRDYGYTF. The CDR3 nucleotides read TGTGCCAGCAGCCCCCAACAGGGAAGGGACTATGGCTACACCTTC.

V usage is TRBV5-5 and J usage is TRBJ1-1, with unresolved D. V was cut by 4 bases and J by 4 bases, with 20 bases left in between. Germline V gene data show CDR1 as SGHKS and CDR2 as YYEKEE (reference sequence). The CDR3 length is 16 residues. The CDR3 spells CASSQANMGWVTEAFF. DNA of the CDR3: TGTGCCAGCAGCCAAGCTAATATGGGTTGGGTCACTGAAGCTTTCTTT. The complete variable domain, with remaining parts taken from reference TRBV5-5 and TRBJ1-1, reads DAGVTQSPTHLIKTRGQQVTLRCSPISGHKSVSWYQQVLGQGPQFIFQYYEKEERGRGNFPDRFSARQFPNYSSELNVNALLLGDSALYLCASSQANMGWVTEAFFGQGTRLTVV.

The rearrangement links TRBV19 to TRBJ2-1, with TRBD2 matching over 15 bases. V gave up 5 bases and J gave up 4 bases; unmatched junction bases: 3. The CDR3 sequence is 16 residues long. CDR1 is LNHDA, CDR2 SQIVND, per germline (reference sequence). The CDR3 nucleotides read TGTGCCAGTAGTCCGGGACTAGCGGGAGGTTACAATGAGCAGTTCTTC. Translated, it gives CASSPGLAGGYNEQFF.

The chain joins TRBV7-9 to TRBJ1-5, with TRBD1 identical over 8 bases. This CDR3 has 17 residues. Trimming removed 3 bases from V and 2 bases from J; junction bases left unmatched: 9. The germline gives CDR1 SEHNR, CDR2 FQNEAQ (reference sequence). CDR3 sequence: CASSLGTGVWGNQPQHF. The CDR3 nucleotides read TGTGCCAGCAGCTTGGGGACAGGCGTATGGGGCAATCAGCCCCAGCATTTT.

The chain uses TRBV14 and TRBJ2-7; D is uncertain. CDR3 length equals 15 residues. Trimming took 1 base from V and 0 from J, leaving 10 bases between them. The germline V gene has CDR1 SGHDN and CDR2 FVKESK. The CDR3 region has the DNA TGTGCCAGCAGCCAAGGGCCGGGCTCCTCCTACGAGCAGTACTTC. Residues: CASSQGPGSSYEQYF.

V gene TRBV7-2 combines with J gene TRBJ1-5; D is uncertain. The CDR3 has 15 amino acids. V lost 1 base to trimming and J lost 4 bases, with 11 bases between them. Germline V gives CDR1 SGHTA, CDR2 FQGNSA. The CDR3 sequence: CASSLGQFSNQPQHF. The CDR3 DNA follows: TGTGCCAGCAGCTTAGGGCAGTTTTCAAATCAGCCCCAGCATTTT.

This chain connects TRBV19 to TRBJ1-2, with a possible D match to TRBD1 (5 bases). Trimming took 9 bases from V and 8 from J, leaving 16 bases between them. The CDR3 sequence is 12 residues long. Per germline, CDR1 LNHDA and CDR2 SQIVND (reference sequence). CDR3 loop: CASSLLGQGYTF. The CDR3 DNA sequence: TGTGCCAGCAGTCTCCTGGGGCAAGGCTACACCTTC.

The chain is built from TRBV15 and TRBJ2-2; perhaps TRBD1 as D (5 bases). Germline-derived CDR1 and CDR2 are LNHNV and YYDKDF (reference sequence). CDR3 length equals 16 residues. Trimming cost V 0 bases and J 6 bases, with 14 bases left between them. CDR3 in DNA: TGTGCCACCAGCAGAGATTCCCGAAGGGGTGCCGGGGAGCTGTTTTTT. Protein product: CATSRDSRRGAGELFF.

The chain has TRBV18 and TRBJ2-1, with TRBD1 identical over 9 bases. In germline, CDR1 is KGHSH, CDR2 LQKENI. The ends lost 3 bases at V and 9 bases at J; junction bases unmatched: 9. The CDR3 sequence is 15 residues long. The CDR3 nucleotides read TGTGCCAGCTCACCCGCCGGGACAGGGAATCGTGAGCAGTTCTTC. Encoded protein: CASSPAGTGNREQFF.

The CDR3 DNA sequence: TGTGCCAGCAGCTTTAAAGTAGGGCAGGCGGCCCATTCACCCCTCCACTTT. This translates into CASSFKVGQAAHSPLHF. The rearrangement joins TRBV5-6 to TRBJ1-6; D is unresolved. V was pared by 2 bases and J by 8 bases, with 20 bases between. The CDR3 sequence is 17 residues long. Germline V gene sequence: CDR1 SGHDT, CDR2 YYEEEE.

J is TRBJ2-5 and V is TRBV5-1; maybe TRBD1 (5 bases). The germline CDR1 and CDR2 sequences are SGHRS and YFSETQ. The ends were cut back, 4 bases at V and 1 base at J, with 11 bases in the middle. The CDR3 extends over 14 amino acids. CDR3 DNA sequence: TGCGCCAGCAGCAAAGACAGTACCCAAGAGACCCAGTACTTC. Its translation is CASSKDSTQETQYF.

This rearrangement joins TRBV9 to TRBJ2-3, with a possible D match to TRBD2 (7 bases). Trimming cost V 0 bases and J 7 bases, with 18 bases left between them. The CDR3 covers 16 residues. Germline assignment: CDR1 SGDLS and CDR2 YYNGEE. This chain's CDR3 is CASSVEKDTGGHTQYF. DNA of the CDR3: TGTGCCAGCAGCGTAGAAAAGGACACCGGGGGGCATACGCAGTATTTT.

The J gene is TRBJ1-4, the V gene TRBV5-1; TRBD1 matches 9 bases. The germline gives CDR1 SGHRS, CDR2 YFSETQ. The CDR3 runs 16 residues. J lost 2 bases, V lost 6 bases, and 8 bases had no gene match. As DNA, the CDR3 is TGCGCCAGCACCATACAGGGGGCGCGTACTAATGAAAAACTGTTTTTT. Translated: CASTIQGARTNEKLFF.

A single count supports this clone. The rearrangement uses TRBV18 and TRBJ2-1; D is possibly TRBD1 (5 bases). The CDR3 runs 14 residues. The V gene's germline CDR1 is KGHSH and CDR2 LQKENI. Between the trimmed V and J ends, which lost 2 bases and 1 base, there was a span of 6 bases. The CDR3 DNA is TGTGCCAGCTCACCAGACAGATCCTACAATGAGCAGTTCTTC. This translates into CASSPDRSYNEQFF.

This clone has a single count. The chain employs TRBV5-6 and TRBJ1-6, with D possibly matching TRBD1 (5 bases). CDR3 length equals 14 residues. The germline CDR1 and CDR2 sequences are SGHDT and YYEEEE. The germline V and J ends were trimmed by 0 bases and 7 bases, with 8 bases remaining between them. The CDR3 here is CASSLAGRNSPLHF. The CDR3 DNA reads TGTGCCAGCAGCTTGGCAGGGAGAAATTCACCCCTCCACTTT.